The clone carrying this TCR beta chain appeared a single time. Its target is unknown. The sample comes from a study of cytomegalovirus exposure and HLA in healthy donors. In the PCR, 60 Vbeta and 13 Jbeta primers were used. The assay was immunoSEQ multiplex PCR, and TCRdb's table has in-frame clones only and misses some. In the table there are around 64,000 clones, less than 90% of which are singletons. Study-level results: The study found most TCR sequences rare, yet found some public TCRs in many donors. A cluster of highly shared sequence variants was likely a sequencing artifact.

Sample: PBMCs. This clonotype was obtained from a female donor in good health and CMV-seronegative.

The CDR3 is CASSVEPPSFGTGELFF. DNA for the CDR3: TGTGCCAGCAGCGTAGAGCCTCCTAGCTTCGGCACCGGGGAGCTGTTTTTT. The chain employs TRBV9 and TRBJ2-2, with D possibly matching TRBD2 (5 bases). Germline V gene sequence: CDR1 SGDLS, CDR2 YYNGEE. The CDR3 totals 17 residues. V lost 0 bases and J lost 4, with 16 bases in between.